Shown below are 20 T cell receptor beta chains from a single sample sequenced in a study of beta chain features in type 1 diabetes. Broader study findings: Researchers report that Type 1 diabetes patients had moderately but significantly shorter TCRB CDR3s across all four CD4+ subsets.

No antigen has been identified for these receptors. Expressed TCRB transcripts were sequenced after all isolated RNA was converted to cDNA. Repertoires were generated with immunoSEQ multiplex PCR, while TCRdb's copy carries only in-frame clones and drops some. The sample holds around 600,000 clones, over 10% seen once. Sequencing was carried out using naive CD4+ T cells from blood. These receptors were taken from a man aged 30-40 years with type 1 diabetes.

V and J are TRBV28 and TRBJ1-2; TRBD1 aligns across 9 bases. The CDR3 has 15 amino acids. Trimming at V came to 4 bases and at J to 4 bases, leaving 7 bases not matched to a gene. Germline assignment: CDR1 MDHEN and CDR2 SYDVKM. CDR3 region: CASSSPTGGSYGYTF. DNA of the CDR3: TGTGCCAGCAGTTCCCCGACAGGGGGGAGCTATGGCTACACCTTC.

This clone was recorded a few times. This sequence joins TRBV28 and TRBJ1-2, with a weak D call TRBD1 (6 bases). V was clipped by 2 bases and J by 8 bases, with 9 bases between them. Germline CDR1 MDHEN, CDR2 SYDVKM. This CDR3 spans 12 amino acids. The CDR3 sequence: CASSLQGKGYTF. The CDR3 DNA is TGTGCCAGCAGTTTACAGGGGAAGGGCTACACCTTC.

This clone has a handful of counts. The rearrangement joins TRBV27 to TRBJ1-5, with 10 bases lining up with TRBD1. Germline V CDR1 and CDR2: MNHEY, SMNVEV (reference sequence). This CDR3 has 12 amino acids. The V and J ends lost 5 bases and 15 bases, in that order; junction bases with no gene match: 7. This CDR3 reads CASSPGQGTAHF. For the CDR3, the DNA is TGTGCCAGCAGTCCGGGACAGGGGACAGCGCATTTT.

This clone was seen a few times. This chain links TRBV29-1 with TRBJ1-2; D unresolved. The CDR3 consists of 13 residues. Trimming pared 5 bases from V and 7 bases from J, leaving 17 bases between. CDR1 and CDR2 from the germline V gene are SQVTM and ANQGSEA. CDR3 DNA: TGCAGCGTTACCCCGCTTTTCGGGTCTGGCTACACCTTC. Amino acids: CSVTPLFGSGYTF. The full variable domain, rest sourced from reference TRBV29-1 and TRBJ1-2, is SAVISQKPSRDICQRGTSLTIQCQVDSQVTMMFWYRQQPGQSLTLIATANQGSEATYESGFVIDKFPISRPNLTFSTLTVSNMSPEDSSIYLCSVTPLFGSGYTFGSGTRLTVV.

At least ten counts were recorded for this clone. The chain carries TRBV10-3 and TRBJ2-3; 8 bases agree with TRBD1. CDR3 length: 16 amino acids. The V gene's germline CDR1 is ENHRY and CDR2 SYGVKD. The trim removed 4 bases at V and 2 bases at J, leaving 8 bases unmatched. CDR3 in DNA: TGTGCCATCAGTGGACGGCCAGGGGGCCTCACAGATACGCAGTATTTT. It codes for CAISGRPGGLTDTQYF.

This CDR3 reads CATFIVREQFF. CDR3 nucleotides: TGTGCCACTTTCATTGTTCGCGAGCAGTTCTTC. The chain combines TRBV6-1 with TRBJ2-1; D unclear. The CDR3 has 11 residues. The V gene lost 10 bases and the J gene lost 10 bases, with 14 bases spanning the gap. Germline loops: CDR1 MNHNS, CDR2 SASEGT.

J is TRBJ2-3 and V is TRBV2, with no clear D. Trimming cost V 0 bases and J 4 bases, with 2 bases left between them. The germline CDR1 and CDR2 sequences are SNHLY and FYNNEI. The length of the CDR3 is 12 residues. DNA for the CDR3: TGTGCCAGCAGTGAAGCGCCAGATACGCAGTATTTT. It translates to CASSEAPDTQYF.

This clone was seen only a few times. This chain uses TRBV9 with TRBJ2-1, with D uncertain. From germline, CDR1 is SGDLS and CDR2 YYNGEE. Deletions cut 1 base from V and 0 bases from J, with 11 bases between. The CDR3 runs to 16 residues. The CDR3 sequence is CASSVMGSGSYNEQFF. The CDR3 DNA follows: TGTGCCAGCAGCGTAATGGGGTCGGGCTCCTACAATGAGCAGTTCTTC.

The chain recombines TRBV11-2 with TRBJ2-7; 10 bases fit TRBD1. V lost 5 bases and J lost 3; bases outside the gene matches: 7. The germline V gene has CDR1 SGHAT and CDR2 FQNNGV. This CDR3 region has 15 residues. The CDR3, as DNA: TGTGCCAGCAGCGTTCCCGGGACAGGGGACTACGAGCAGTACTTC. This sequence encodes CASSVPGTGDYEQYF.

This clone was observed a handful of times. The chain carries TRBV29-1 and TRBJ2-7; 14 bases agree with TRBD2. The CDR3 runs to 14 residues. Germline V gene sequence: CDR1 SQVTM, CDR2 ANQGSEA. The junction had 5 bases not matched to a gene; V was cut back by 7 bases and J by 3 bases. The CDR3 loop reads CSAGLAGGIYEQYF. The CDR3 DNA reads as TGCAGCGCCGGACTAGCGGGGGGTATCTACGAGCAGTACTTC.

The chain joins TRBV5-1 to TRBJ2-7; D not certain. Trimming left V 1 base short and J 2 bases short, with 4 bases between. The CDR3 totals 12 residues. Germline V lookup: CDR1 SGHRS, CDR2 YFSETQ. The CDR3, as DNA: TGCGCCAGCAGCTTGACACCCTACGAGCAGTACTTC. Translating it yields CASSLTPYEQYF.

DNA of the CDR3: TGTGCCAGCACTTGGACAGGGGAGAACACTGAAGCTTTCTTT. This codes for CASTWTGENTEAFF. This sequence joins TRBV7-9 and TRBJ1-1; 9 bases align to TRBD1. The length of the CDR3 is 14 residues. Germline CDR1 and CDR2: SEHNR and FQNEAQ (reference sequence). V lost 7 bases to trimming and J lost 1 base; unmatched junction nucleotides: 4.

This clone was seen once. Distinct nucleotide sequences in the sample also encode this CDR3. The gene calls are TRBV5-1 and TRBJ2-7, with 7 nucleotides matching TRBD1. The ends lost 0 bases at V and 0 bases at J; junction bases unmatched: 3. Germline V CDR1 and CDR2: SGHRS, YFSETQ. The CDR3 is 15 amino acids. The CDR3 nucleotides are TGCGCCAGCAGCTTGGGGACAGGCAGCTCCTACGAGCAGTACTTC. Translation gives CASSLGTGSSYEQYF.

This clone was observed a few times. V and J are TRBV5-1 and TRBJ2-5; TRBD2 matches 7 bases. Germline loops: CDR1 SGHRS, CDR2 YFSETQ. Trimming cost V 1 base and J 3 bases; bases outside gene matches: 0. CDR3 size: 13 residues. CDR3 region: CASSLSGEETQYF. CDR3 bases: TGCGCCAGCAGCTTGAGCGGGGAAGAGACCCAGTACTTC.

The J gene is TRBJ2-1, the V gene TRBV29-1; D perhaps matches TRBD2 (6 bases). This CDR3 spans 12 amino acids. The germline V and J ends were trimmed by 5 bases and 10 bases, with 15 bases remaining between them. The germline V gene encodes CDR1 SQVTM and CDR2 ANQGSEA. This CDR3 is CSVHGGVGEQFF. CDR3 coding DNA: TGCAGCGTTCACGGCGGGGTTGGAGAGCAGTTCTTC.

This clone showed up just a few times. The J gene is TRBJ2-5, the V gene TRBV2; 9 bases are shared with TRBD2. CDR3 length: 14 amino acids. The junction had 1 base not matched to a gene; V was cut back by 0 bases and J by 5 bases. Germline-derived CDR1 and CDR2 are SNHLY and FYNNEI. The CDR3 loop is CASSEATSGETQYF. CDR3 nucleotides: TGTGCCAGCAGTGAAGCCACTAGCGGGGAGACCCAGTACTTC.

This clone has only a few counts. This rearrangement joins TRBV15 to TRBJ1-5; D perhaps matches TRBD1 (5 bases). CDR1 LNHNV and CDR2 YYDKDF come from the germline V gene (reference sequence). V lost 0 bases to trimming and J lost 0 bases, with 21 bases between them. This CDR3 contains 20 residues. The CDR3 region is CATSREGTDTNTYSNQPQHF. CDR3 DNA: TGTGCCACCAGCAGAGAGGGGACTGACACAAATACCTATAGCAATCAGCCCCAGCATTTT.

This clone was seen more than once but under ten times. The same CDR3 is also encoded by other DNA sequences in this sample. The V gene is TRBV5-1, the J gene TRBJ1-1; 7 bases map to TRBD1. CDR1 and CDR2 from the germline V gene are SGHRS and YFSETQ. V shed 4 bases and J 0 bases; nucleotides not matched to a gene: 3. The CDR3 has 14 amino acids. CDR3 in DNA: TGCGCCAGCAGCGCGGGACAGATGAACACTGAAGCTTTCTTT. As protein: CASSAGQMNTEAFF.

Only a few counts were recorded for this clone. The V gene is TRBV30, the J gene TRBJ2-1; 14 bases are shared with TRBD2. Trimming took 2 bases from V and 0 from J; bases not matched to a gene: 3. The CDR3 extends over 17 amino acids. Looked up from germline, CDR1 is GTSNPN and CDR2 is SVGIG (reference sequence). The CDR3 spells CAWSPGLAGASYNEQFF. The CDR3 nucleotides are TGTGCCTGGAGTCCGGGACTAGCGGGGGCCTCCTACAATGAGCAGTTCTTC.

This chain uses TRBV6-5 with TRBJ1-6, with 9 bases lining up with TRBD1. Germline V gene data show CDR1 as MNHEY and CDR2 as SVGAGI. The CDR3 is 15 amino acids. Germline trimming cut 0 bases from V and 8 bases from J; bases unmatched to any gene: 2. CDR3 sequence (DNA): TGTGCCAGCAGTTACTCGACAGGGGGTTATTCACCCCTCCACTTT. It codes for CASSYSTGGYSPLHF.